This T cell receptor (beta chain) was found in a study of T cells in Graves' hyperthyroidism and ophthalmopathy. At least ten counts were recorded for this clonotype. Its cognate antigen is unknown. Whole-study findings and limits: With a median lead of roughly 6.8 months before onset, the model predicted ophthalmopathy.

Each person with ophthalmopathy scored at least 3 on the Clinical Activity Score, reached NOSPECS grade 4 or higher, and had been ill under 3 months. The diagnostic basis comprised clinical symptoms, serum thyroxine and TRAb, thyroid ultrasound and orbital computed tomography. Researchers amplified the TCR beta CDR3 regions from RNA transcripts. With the HTBI primer set, the TCR CDR3 went through a first round of RT-PCR. TCRdb re-analysed the multiplex PCR reads in MiXCR, keeping a single row per CDR3 protein. The sample lists around 600,000 distinct CDR3 sequences, approximately 15% seen once, with around 13% in the top ten. The sequence came from a woman between 45 and 60 years old with Graves' ophthalmopathy. The specimen sequenced was blood.

CDR3 DNA sequence: TGTGCCAGCAGCTTATCCGGACTCTCTGGAAACACCATATATTTT. This encodes CASSLSGLSGNTIYF. V gene TRBV7-2 combines with J gene TRBJ1-3; D remains unclear. Looked up from germline, CDR1 is SGHTA and CDR2 is FQGNSA. Trimming shortened V by 2 bases and J by 0 bases, and 8 bases separated the two germline ends. The CDR3 loop spans 15 amino acids.